The source of this T cell receptor beta chain is a study of blood T cell repertoires in COVID-19. Background on the study: The cDNA or gDNA used as material had been derived from T cells, B-cell-depleted T cells, or PBMCs.

Repertoires were generated with immunoSEQ multiplex PCR, while TCRdb's copy carries only in-frame clones and drops some. The data contain some 55,000 clones, around nine tenths of them singletons. Source material: peripheral blood. The sequence was obtained from a woman in her forties with active COVID-19.

This CDR3 reads CASSQELGRGGRETQYF. CDR3 bases: TGTGCCAGCAGCCAAGAATTGGGTCGGGGGGGCCGCGAGACCCAGTACTTC. The chain couples TRBV3-1 (or the pseudogene TRBV3-2) to TRBJ2-5; the match to TRBD2 covers 8 bases. V lost 0 bases to trimming and J lost 5 bases; unmatched junction nucleotides: 11. CDR1 LGHDT and CDR2 YNNKEL come from the germline V gene (reference sequence). This CDR3 comprises 17 residues.